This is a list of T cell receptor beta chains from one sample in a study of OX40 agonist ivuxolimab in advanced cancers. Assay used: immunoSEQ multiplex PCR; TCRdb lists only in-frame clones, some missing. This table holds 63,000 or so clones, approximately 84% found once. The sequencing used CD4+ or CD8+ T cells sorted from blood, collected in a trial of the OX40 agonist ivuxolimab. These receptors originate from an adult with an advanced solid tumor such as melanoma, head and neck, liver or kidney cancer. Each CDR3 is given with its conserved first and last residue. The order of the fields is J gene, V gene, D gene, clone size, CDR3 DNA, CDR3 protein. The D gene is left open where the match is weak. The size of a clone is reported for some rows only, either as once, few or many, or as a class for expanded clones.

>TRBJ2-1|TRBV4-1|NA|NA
TGCGCCAGCAGCCAGGATGAGGGGGGTATCTACAATGAGCAGTTCTTC
CASSQDEGGIYNEQFF
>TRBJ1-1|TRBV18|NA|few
TGTGCCAGCTCACCCTTGGACGCGGGCACTGAAGCTTTCTTT
CASSPLDAGTEAFF
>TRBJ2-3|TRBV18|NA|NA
TGTGCCAGCTCACCAATCAAGGGCATTCCCACAGATACGCAGTATTTT
CASSPIKGIPTDTQYF
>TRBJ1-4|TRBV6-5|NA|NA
TGTGCCAGCAGTTACTCGTGGGTTGCAACTAATGAAAAACTGTTTTTT
CASSYSWVATNEKLFF
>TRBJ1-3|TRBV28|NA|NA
TGTGCCAGCAGTTCCCCGATAAACACCATATATTTT
CASSSPINTIYF
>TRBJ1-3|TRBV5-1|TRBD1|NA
TGCGCCAGCAGCTTGGCCGGGACAGGGTACACCTCTGGAAACACCATATATTTT
CASSLAGTGYTSGNTIYF
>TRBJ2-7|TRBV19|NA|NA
TGTGCCAGTAGGAACCGGGCTAACTCCTACGAGCAGTACTTC
CASRNRANSYEQYF
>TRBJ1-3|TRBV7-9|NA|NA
TGTGCCAGCAGCTTAGACGACAGGGGAAACACCATATATTTT
CASSLDDRGNTIYF
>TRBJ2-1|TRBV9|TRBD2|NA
TGTGCCAGCAGCTTATTACTAGCGGGGGGACCCAATGAGCAGTTCTTC
CASSLLLAGGPNEQFF
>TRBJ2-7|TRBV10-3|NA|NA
TGTGCCATCAGTGAAGGTGGGACACCCTCCTACGAGCAGTACTTC
CAISEGGTPSYEQYF
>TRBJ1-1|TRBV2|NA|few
TGTGCCAGCGGGGTGGGGGACACTGAAGCTTTCTTT
CASGVGDTEAFF
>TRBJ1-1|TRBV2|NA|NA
TGTGCCAGCAGTGCCGAATTGAACACTGAAGCTTTCTTT
CASSAELNTEAFF
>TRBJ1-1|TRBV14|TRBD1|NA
TGTGCCAGCAGCCAAAGGGACAGGATGAACACTGAAGCTTTCTTT
CASSQRDRMNTEAFF
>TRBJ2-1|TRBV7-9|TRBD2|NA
TGTGCCAGCAGCTCAGGACTAGCGGGAGTCTCTTACAATGAGCAGTTCTTC
CASSSGLAGVSYNEQFF
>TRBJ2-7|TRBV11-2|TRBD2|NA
TGTGCCAGCAGCTGGGACCTAGCGGGAGCAAACGAGCAGTACTTC
CASSWDLAGANEQYF
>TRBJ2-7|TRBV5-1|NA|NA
TGCGCCAGCAGCTTCGGACGGAGCTCCTACGAGCAGTACTTC
CASSFGRSSYEQYF
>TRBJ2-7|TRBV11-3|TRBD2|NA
TGTGCCAGCAGCTCGGGACTAGCTCTCGAGCAGTACTTC
CASSSGLALEQYF
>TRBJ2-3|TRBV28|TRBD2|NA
TGTGCCAGCAGTTTCGGAGCTAGCGGGGGGGCCAAAGATACGCAGTATTTT
CASSFGASGGAKDTQYF
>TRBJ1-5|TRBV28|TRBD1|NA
TGTGCCAGCAGCTTGACAGGGAACAATCAGCCCCAGCATTTT
CASSLTGNNQPQHF
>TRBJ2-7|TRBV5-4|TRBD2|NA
TGTGCCAGCAGCTTGAAGACTAGCGGTTCCTACGAGCAGTACTTC
CASSLKTSGSYEQYF
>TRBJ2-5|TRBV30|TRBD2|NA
TGTGCCTGGAGCGGACTAGCGGCCGAACAAGAGACCCAGTACTTC
CAWSGLAAEQETQYF
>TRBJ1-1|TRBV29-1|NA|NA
TGCAGCGTTGGTTTGAACACTGAAGCTTTCTTT
CSVGLNTEAFF
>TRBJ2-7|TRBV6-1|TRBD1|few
TGTGCCAGCAGTGAACTAGACAGGGAATGGTCCTACGAGCAGTACTTC
CASSELDREWSYEQYF
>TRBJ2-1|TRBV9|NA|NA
TGTGCCAGCAGCGTCGGGGGGCACGGTGAGCAGTTCTTC
CASSVGGHGEQFF
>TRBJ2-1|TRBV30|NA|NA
TGTGCCCGGGACGGGCCAGGGTCTAGGAGTGGGGCTTACAATGAGCAGTTCTTC
CARDGPGSRSGAYNEQFF
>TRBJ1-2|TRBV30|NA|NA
TGTGCCTGGAGTCGGGGCCTGCGTACCAGGGGCTATGGCTACACCTTC
CAWSRGLRTRGYGYTF
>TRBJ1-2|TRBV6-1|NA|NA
TGTGCCAGCAGTGAATCGCGGAAAGGCTATGGCTACACCTTC
CASSESRKGYGYTF
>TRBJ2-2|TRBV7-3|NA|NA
TGTGCCAGCAGCTCGGGGCCCACCGGGGAGCTGTTTTTT
CASSSGPTGELFF
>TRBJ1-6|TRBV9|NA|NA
TGTGCCAGCAGCGTAGCTACCAGTGGGGGGGCGCTTGGTTCACCCCTCCACTTT
CASSVATSGGALGSPLHF
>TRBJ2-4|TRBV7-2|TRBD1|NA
TGTGCCAGCAGCCTCGGACAGGCCGGACACTTC
CASSLGQAGHF
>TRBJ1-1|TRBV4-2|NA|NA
TGTGCCAGCAGTACTGTGAACACTGAAGCTTTCTTT
CASSTVNTEAFF
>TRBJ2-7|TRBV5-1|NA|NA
TGCGCCAGCAGCTTGGCTTCAACTCCCGAGCAGTACTTC
CASSLASTPEQYF
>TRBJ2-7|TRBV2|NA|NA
TGTGCCAGCAGGACGGGGACAAATGACTACGAGCAGTACTTC
CASRTGTNDYEQYF
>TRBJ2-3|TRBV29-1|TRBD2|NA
TGCAGCGTTGAAACTAGCGGGAAGAGCACAGATACGCAGTATTTT
CSVETSGKSTDTQYF
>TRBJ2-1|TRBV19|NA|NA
TGTGCCAGTAGCCCTTTGCGGGATAGAGGCAATGAGCAGTTCTTC
CASSPLRDRGNEQFF
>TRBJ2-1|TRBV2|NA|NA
TGTGCCAGCAGCGGGTTTGTGGCTGAGCAGTTCTTC
CASSGFVAEQFF
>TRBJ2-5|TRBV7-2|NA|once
TGTGCCAGCAGCATAGGTATCCAAGAGACCCAGTACTTC
CASSIGIQETQYF
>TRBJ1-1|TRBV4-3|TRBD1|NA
TGCGCCAGCAGCCAAAGAGGGGGCTACTCTGAAGCTTTCTTT
CASSQRGGYSEAFF
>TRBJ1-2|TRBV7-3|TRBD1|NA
TGTGCCAGCAGCCCTTCTCCGACAGGGGTAACTGGCTACACCTTC
CASSPSPTGVTGYTF
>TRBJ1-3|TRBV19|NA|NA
TGTGCCAGTAGGGTAGGAAACACCATATATTTT
CASRVGNTIYF
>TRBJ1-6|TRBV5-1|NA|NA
TGCGCCAGCAGCTTGGCAGGATATAATTCACCCCTCCACTTT
CASSLAGYNSPLHF
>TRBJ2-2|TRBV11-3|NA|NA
TGTGCCAGCACCAAGCACGCTACGAACACCGGGGAGCTGTTTTTT
CASTKHATNTGELFF
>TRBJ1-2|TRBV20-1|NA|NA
TGCAGTGCCTTTAACTATGGCTACACCTTC
CSAFNYGYTF
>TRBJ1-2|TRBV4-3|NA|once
TGCGCCAGCAGCCAAGATCCGGCAGGTCGGGTTTATGGCTACACCTTC
CASSQDPAGRVYGYTF
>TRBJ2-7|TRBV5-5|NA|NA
TGTGCCAGCAGCCGCGCCGGGACAAAGAGCTCCTACGAGCAGTACTTC
CASSRAGTKSSYEQYF
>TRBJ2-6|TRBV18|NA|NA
TGTGCCAGCTCACGCAACCAGGGCGCCAACGTCCTGACTTTC
CASSRNQGANVLTF
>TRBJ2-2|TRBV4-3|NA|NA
TGCGCCAGCAGCCAAGGGGGAGGGGGGTTGTATACCGGGGAGCTGTTTTTT
CASSQGGGGLYTGELFF
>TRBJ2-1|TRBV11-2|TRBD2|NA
TGTGCCAGCAGCAGGAGGACTAGCGGGGCCCTCGGTGAGCAGTTCTTC
CASSRRTSGALGEQFF
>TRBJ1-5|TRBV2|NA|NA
TGTGCCAGCCGCAATCAGCCCCAGCATTTT
CASRNQPQHF
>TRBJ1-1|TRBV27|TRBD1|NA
TGTGCCAGCAGTCAGGGGGGCTGGACTGAAGCTTTCTTT
CASSQGGWTEAFF
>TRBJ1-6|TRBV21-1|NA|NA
TGTGCCAGCCGACAAAAACAGAGGGTTCCTGATTCACCCCTCCACTTT
CASRQKQRVPDSPLHF